The 13 T cell receptor beta chains below come from one sample, sequenced in a study of cytomegalovirus exposure and HLA in healthy donors. Amplification used 60 Vbeta primers and 13 Jbeta primers. Produced via immunoSEQ multiplex PCR; TCRdb's table is partial and in-frame only. The data show roughly 100,000 clones, 75% to 85% seen once. Sequencing was done on a sample of PBMCs. These receptors all come from a man aged 18 to 29 in good health and CMV-seronegative.

This clone was detected once. J is TRBJ2-7 and V is TRBV18, with TRBD1 identical over 11 bases. CDR1 and CDR2 (germline): KGHSH, LQKENI. The CDR3 sequence is 15 residues long. V dropped 3 bases and J dropped 4; count of bases not matched to a gene: 5. CDR3 loop: CASSPGQGAKYEQYF. As DNA, the CDR3 is TGTGCCAGCTCACCCGGACAGGGGGCGAAGTACGAGCAGTACTTC.

Here the CDR3 reads CAWSPSGGPGEQFF. DNA of the CDR3: TGTGCCTGGAGTCCTTCGGGAGGGCCGGGGGAGCAGTTCTTC. This chain connects TRBV30 to TRBJ2-1, with 8 bases that match TRBD2. Germline CDR1 GTSNPN, CDR2 SVGIG (reference sequence). The CDR3 has 14 amino acids. V trimming: 2 bases; J trimming: 10 bases; junction bases outside the gene matches: 10.

The chain links TRBV7-2 to TRBJ2-3; possible D gene TRBD2, 6 bases. The CDR3 consists of 15 residues. Per the germline V gene, CDR1 is SGHTA and CDR2 is FQGNSA. Trimming took 2 bases from V and 0 from J, leaving 9 bases between them. The DNA for the CDR3 is TGTGCCAGCAGCTTAACCGGGACTAGCACAGATACGCAGTATTTT. As protein: CASSLTGTSTDTQYF.

In nucleotides, the CDR3 is TGTGCCAGCAGCTTGGCGTCAGGGAGGACCTACGAGCAGTACTTC. Residues: CASSLASGRTYEQYF. This chain uses TRBV5-4 with TRBJ2-7; a weak D match, TRBD2 (6 bases). CDR1 is SGHNT, CDR2 YYREEE, per germline (reference sequence). This CDR3 contains 15 residues. Trimming stripped 0 bases from V and 2 bases from J, with 12 bases between.

The chain recombines TRBV6-1 with TRBJ2-5; 7 bases map to TRBD1. Germline trimming cut 9 bases from V and 0 bases from J; bases unmatched to any gene: 4. Germline CDR1 MNHNS, CDR2 SASEGT. The CDR3 has 13 residues. This chain's CDR3 is CASTGVNQETQYF. DNA of the CDR3: TGTGCCAGTACAGGGGTGAACCAAGAGACCCAGTACTTC.

The chain joins TRBV6-5 to TRBJ2-5; no clear D. CDR1 MNHEY and CDR2 SVGAGI come from the germline V gene. The V end was cut by 5 bases, the J end by 3 bases, with 13 bases between. The CDR3 is made up of 14 amino acids. DNA of the CDR3: TGTGCCAGCAGTATTGCCAGAAACGAAGAGACCCAGTACTTC. As protein: CASSIARNEETQYF.

V gene TRBV5-1 combines with J gene TRBJ1-2, with 7 positions matching TRBD1. With V trimmed by 4 bases and J by 6 bases, 9 bases remained unmatched. The CDR3 is made up of 14 amino acids. Germline assignment: CDR1 SGHRS and CDR2 YFSETQ. The CDR3 loop is CASSLGGPPDGYTF. The CDR3 nucleotides read TGCGCCAGCAGCCTAGGGGGCCCACCTGATGGCTACACCTTC.

This chain joins TRBV27 and TRBJ1-1, with 7 bases that match TRBD1. V lost 5 bases, J lost 1 base, and 7 bases stayed unmatched. Germline V gives CDR1 MNHEY, CDR2 SMNVEV (reference sequence). The CDR3 contains 15 residues. The CDR3 DNA follows: TGTGCCAGCAGTCCCCCCGGACAGGCGAACACTGAAGCTTTCTTT. Amino acids: CASSPPGQANTEAFF.

The rearrangement links TRBV28 to TRBJ1-1; 8 nucleotides line up with TRBD1. The germline CDR1 and CDR2 sequences are MDHEN and SYDVKM. CDR3 size: 12 residues. J was trimmed by 11 bases and V by 6 bases; bases with no gene match: 8. CDR3 in amino acids: CASSSGGRIAFF. For the CDR3, the DNA is TGTGCCAGCAGCTCAGGGGGCCGCATTGCTTTCTTT. Complete variable domain (other parts from reference TRBV28 and TRBJ1-1): DVKVTQSSRYLVKRTGEKVFLECVQDMDHENMFWYRQDPGLGLRLIYFSYDVKMKEKGDIPEGYSVSREKKERFSLILESASTNQTSMYLCASSSGGRIAFFGQGTRLTVV.

The rearrangement uses TRBV27 and TRBJ2-7; 7 bases line up with TRBD2. CDR3 length: 13 amino acids. Germline-derived CDR1 and CDR2 are MNHEY and SMNVEV (reference sequence). V lost 4 bases to trimming and J lost 3 bases; unmatched junction nucleotides: 3. The CDR3 sequence is CASSSGTIYEQYF. Here the CDR3 DNA reads TGTGCCAGCAGTTCCGGGACTATCTACGAGCAGTACTTC.

V usage is TRBV28 and J usage is TRBJ1-1; D is uncertain. Germline V gene sequence: CDR1 MDHEN, CDR2 SYDVKM. V lost 3 bases and J lost 8, with 7 bases in between. This CDR3 comprises 11 residues. The CDR3 reads CASSFVQEAFF. The CDR3 DNA sequence: TGTGCCAGCAGTTTCGTACAGGAAGCTTTCTTT. Filled out from reference TRBV28 and TRBJ1-1, the complete variable domain reads DVKVTQSSRYLVKRTGEKVFLECVQDMDHENMFWYRQDPGLGLRLIYFSYDVKMKEKGDIPEGYSVSREKKERFSLILESASTNQTSMYLCASSFVQEAFFGQGTRLTVV.

The rearrangement uses TRBV14 and TRBJ2-1, with 8 bases lining up with TRBD1. Germline V gene data show CDR1 as SGHDN and CDR2 as FVKESK. V was pared by 0 bases and J by 8 bases, with 6 bases of the junction left unmatched. The CDR3 has 15 amino acids. The CDR3 coding sequence is TGTGCCAGCAGCCAAGATAAAGCCAGGGGGCATGAGCAGTTCTTC. It specifies CASSQDKARGHEQFF.

The chain recombines TRBV5-4 with TRBJ2-7, with 8 bases aligning to TRBD1. CDR3 length equals 13 residues. Germline lookup yields CDR1 SGHNT and CDR2 YYREEE (reference sequence). Trimming removed 3 bases from V and 3 bases from J; junction bases left unmatched: 2. DNA of the CDR3: TGTGCCAGCAGCTGGGGGACAGGCTACGAGCAGTACTTC. This sequence encodes CASSWGTGYEQYF.